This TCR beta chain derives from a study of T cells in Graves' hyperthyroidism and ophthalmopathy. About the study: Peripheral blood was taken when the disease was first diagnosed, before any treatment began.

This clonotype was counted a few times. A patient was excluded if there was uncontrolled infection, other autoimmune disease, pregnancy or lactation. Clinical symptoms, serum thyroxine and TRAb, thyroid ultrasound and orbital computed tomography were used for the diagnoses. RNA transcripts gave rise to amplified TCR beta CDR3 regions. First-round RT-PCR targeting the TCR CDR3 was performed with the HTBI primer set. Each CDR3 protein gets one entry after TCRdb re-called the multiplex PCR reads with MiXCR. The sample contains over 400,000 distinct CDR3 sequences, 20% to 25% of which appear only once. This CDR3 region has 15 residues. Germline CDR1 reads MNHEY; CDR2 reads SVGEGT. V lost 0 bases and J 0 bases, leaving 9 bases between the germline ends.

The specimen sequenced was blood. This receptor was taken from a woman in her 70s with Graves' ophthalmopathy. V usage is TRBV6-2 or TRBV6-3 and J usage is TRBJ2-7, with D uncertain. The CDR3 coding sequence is TGTGCCAGCAGTTACTCAGTGACCCTCTCCTACGAGCAGTACTTC. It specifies CASSYSVTLSYEQYF.